This TCR beta chain was captured in a study of cytomegalovirus exposure and HLA in healthy donors. Regarding the study as a whole: DRB1 had the most TCR associations and HLA-C the fewest, a later analysis found, with rates varying by HLA locus. It was confirmed in vitro that three of the CMV-associated chains were specific for CMV antigens.

The PCR ran on 60 Vbeta and 13 Jbeta primers. The data were produced by immunoSEQ multiplex PCR, yet TCRdb's version contains in-frame clones alone and is incomplete. The sample has 200,000 to 300,000 clones, 84% seen once. Trimming took 4 bases from V and 0 from J, leaving 13 bases between them. CDR3 length: 16 residues. Germline V gene sequence: CDR1 MDHEN, CDR2 SYDVKM. Regarding this clone: What it binds is unknown.

The gene calls are TRBV28 and TRBJ1-3; tentatively, D is TRBD1 (6 bases). Sample: PBMCs. The sequence was collected from a woman aged 40-49 years in good health and CMV-seropositive. The DNA for the CDR3 is TGTGCCAGCAGTTCTAAGGACAGTAACTCTGGAAACACCATATATTTT. As protein: CASSSKDSNSGNTIYF.